Each of the 25 T cell receptor beta chains below was sequenced from the same sample in a study of T cell responses to AZD1222 COVID-19 vaccine. TCRdb's copy holds only in-frame clones and misses some; the assay was immunoSEQ multiplex PCR. In the table there are under 80,000 clones, under 90% of which are singletons. Sequenced material: peripheral blood, taken on day 0 of AZD1222 vaccination. These receptors originate from an adult in good health.

CDR3 protein: CASSSGGTANYGYTF. As DNA, the CDR3 is TGTGCCAGCAGCTCGGGAGGAACTGCTAACTATGGCTACACCTTC. The chain couples TRBV7-8 to TRBJ1-2; no firm D call. This CDR3 is 15 amino acids long. Germline-derived CDR1 and CDR2 are SGHVS and FQNEAQ. V lost 4 bases and J 0 bases, leaving 12 bases between the germline ends.

The rearrangement uses TRBV19 and TRBJ2-5, with D unresolved. Germline CDR1 is LNHDA and CDR2 is SQIVND (reference sequence). The V end was cut by 3 bases, the J end by 2 bases, with 10 bases between. CDR3 length: 14 amino acids. The CDR3 nucleotides are TGTGCCAGTAGTATGATCGGACCTCAAGAGACCCAGTACTTC. Encoded protein: CASSMIGPQETQYF.

This chain connects TRBV6-6 to TRBJ1-1, with D maybe TRBD1 (6 bases). V gave up 7 bases and J gave up 2 bases, with 14 bases separating them. The CDR3 spans 14 residues. Germline V gene lookup returns CDR1 MNHNY and CDR2 SVGAGI (reference sequence). CDR3 nucleotide sequence: TGTGCCAGCACCCTTACCGGGGGCAACACTGAAGCTTTCTTT. This codes for CASTLTGGNTEAFF.

The chain carries TRBV5-8 and TRBJ1-2; D possibly corresponds to TRBD1 (6 bases). This CDR3 region has 15 residues. Germline V gives CDR1 SGHTS, CDR2 YDEGEE. Trimming shortened V by 0 bases and J by 4 bases, and 13 bases separated the two germline ends. The CDR3 region has the DNA TGTGCCAGCAGCTTGGCCGGCTGGGACACCTATGGCTACACCTTC. Encoded protein: CASSLAGWDTYGYTF.

The gene calls are TRBV3-1 (or the pseudogene TRBV3-2) and TRBJ1-4; tentative D call: TRBD1 (6 bases). Trimming cost V 8 bases and J 0 bases, with 13 bases left between them. The CDR3 length is 15 residues. Germline-derived CDR1 and CDR2 are LGHDT and YNNKEL (reference sequence). CDR3 bases: TGTGCCAGCGCTCAGGACAGAACAACTAATGAAAAACTGTTTTTT. Protein: CASAQDRTTNEKLFF.

The rearrangement uses TRBV12-3 or TRBV12-4 and TRBJ1-1; D is unclear. V lost 6 bases and J lost 11, with 13 bases in between. The CDR3 length is 11 residues. This CDR3 reads CASRIGREAFF. Here the CDR3 DNA reads TGTGCCAGCAGGATAGGGAGGGAGGCTTTCTTT.

This chain uses TRBV6-1 with TRBJ1-2; D unclear. The CDR3 has 16 residues. With 2 bases removed from V and 5 bases from J, the gap between germline ends came to 18 bases. Germline V gives CDR1 MNHNS, CDR2 SASEGT. CDR3 DNA: TGTGCCAGCAGTGAACAGATGGCAGCCCGGTTTTATGGCTACACCTTC. Its protein is CASSEQMAARFYGYTF.

The chain links TRBV6-5 to TRBJ1-2; 11 bases agree with TRBD1. Germline CDR1 reads MNHEY; CDR2 reads SVGAGI. This CDR3 comprises 15 residues. The V gene end was trimmed by 3 bases and the J gene end by 2 bases; junction bases not matched to a gene: 2. DNA for the CDR3: TGTGCCAGCAGTTATGGGACAGGGGGAAACTATGGCTACACCTTC. This codes for CASSYGTGGNYGYTF.

This clone has a single count. The V call is TRBV6-6, the J call TRBJ1-1; D call uncertain. The germline V gene has CDR1 MNHNY and CDR2 SVGAGI (reference sequence). With 6 bases removed from V and 5 bases from J, the gap between germline ends came to 16 bases. The CDR3 consists of 14 residues. CDR3 region: CASSQLVSGTEAFF. The DNA of the CDR3 is TGTGCCAGCAGCCAACTGGTGTCGGGGACTGAAGCTTTCTTT.

This chain uses TRBV28 with TRBJ1-5; 10 nucleotides line up with TRBD1. Germline loops: CDR1 MDHEN, CDR2 SYDVKM. The CDR3 spans 16 residues. J was trimmed by 1 base and V by 5 bases; bases with no gene match: 5. This CDR3 reads CASSSRQGASNQPQHF. The DNA of the CDR3 is TGTGCCAGCAGTAGCCGACAGGGGGCAAGCAATCAGCCCCAGCATTTT.

The chain has TRBV30 and TRBJ2-7, with D possibly matching TRBD1 (5 bases). The CDR3 sequence is 12 residues long. Per germline, CDR1 GTSNPN and CDR2 SVGIG (reference sequence). Trimming cost V 4 bases and J 3 bases, with 10 bases left between them. The CDR3 here is CAWKRQGYEQYF. The CDR3 coding sequence is TGTGCCTGGAAACGGCAGGGCTACGAGCAGTACTTC.

This chain connects TRBV3-1 (or the pseudogene TRBV3-2) to TRBJ2-7; D possibly corresponds to TRBD1 (7 bases). The V gene lost 0 bases and the J gene lost 2 bases, with 17 bases spanning the gap. The CDR3 runs to 17 residues. Germline V gives CDR1 LGHDT, CDR2 YNNKEL (reference sequence). Written as DNA, the CDR3 is TGTGCCAGCAGCCAAGATATTGGCGGGACAGCGACCTACGAGCAGTACTTC. This translates into CASSQDIGGTATYEQYF.

The chain combines TRBV5-5 with TRBJ2-3, with 7 bases identical to TRBD1. Trimming removed 0 bases from V and 1 base from J; junction bases left unmatched: 17. Germline assignment: CDR1 SGHKS and CDR2 YYEKEE (reference sequence). This CDR3 is 20 amino acids long. CDR3 DNA sequence: TGTGCCAGCAGCTTGGGGGGTCGACAGGGCCGCTTATGGGGCACAGATACGCAGTATTTT. Its translation: CASSLGGRQGRLWGTDTQYF.

This chain joins TRBV27 and TRBJ2-6; D possibly corresponds to TRBD2 (6 bases). The CDR3 consists of 14 residues. The germline gives CDR1 MNHEY, CDR2 SMNVEV (reference sequence). V lost 6 bases and J lost 4, with 10 bases in between. CDR3 protein: CASRGTEGANVLTF. CDR3 DNA sequence: TGTGCCAGCAGGGGGACTGAAGGGGCCAACGTCCTGACTTTC.

The chain uses TRBV3-1 (or the pseudogene TRBV3-2) and TRBJ2-3, with D possibly matching TRBD2 (6 bases). The CDR3 totals 14 residues. Germline V CDR1 and CDR2: LGHDT, YNNKEL (reference sequence). V was trimmed by 5 bases and J by 7 bases, leaving 16 bases between them. The CDR3 reads CASSAPGVRNTQYF. CDR3 in DNA: TGTGCCAGCAGCGCCCCGGGGGTGAGGAATACGCAGTATTTT.

The CDR3 DNA follows: TGCGCCAGCAGCCAACGTCTAGCGGGAGAACTCAACTACGAGCAGTACTTC. It encodes CASSQRLAGELNYEQYF. The chain couples TRBV4-3 to TRBJ2-7; 10 bases line up with TRBD2. CDR1 is LGHNA, CDR2 YSLEER, per germline. Trimming took 2 bases from V and 3 from J; bases not matched to a gene: 10. The CDR3 is 17 amino acids.

This clone was seen a handful of times. This chain connects TRBV5-4 to TRBJ2-7; either TRBD1 or TRBD2 may fit D (6 bases each). The V gene's germline CDR1 is SGHNT and CDR2 YYREEE (reference sequence). Trimming removed 3 bases at V and 6 bases at J, with 10 bases between. CDR3 size: 12 residues. CDR3 loop: CASSSQGGEQYF. DNA of the CDR3: TGTGCCAGCAGCTCACAGGGAGGCGAGCAGTACTTC.

V gene TRBV28 combines with J gene TRBJ1-2; D is ambiguous. This CDR3 spans 12 amino acids. Germline V gives CDR1 MDHEN, CDR2 SYDVKM. V was trimmed by 5 bases and J by 4 bases, leaving 8 bases between them. As DNA, the CDR3 is TGTGCCAGCAGTGAGGGTGGCTATGGCTACACCTTC. It translates to CASSEGGYGYTF.

The rearrangement uses TRBV19 and TRBJ1-1, with 7 bases lining up with TRBD1. The germline CDR1 and CDR2 sequences are LNHDA and SQIVND (reference sequence). The CDR3 has 13 amino acids. The trim removed 3 bases at V and 7 bases at J, leaving 5 bases unmatched. This chain's CDR3 is CASSIARDSEAFF. In nucleotides, the CDR3 is TGTGCCAGTAGTATCGCTAGGGACAGTGAAGCTTTCTTT. Looking up the rest from reference TRBV19 and TRBJ1-1 gives the full variable domain: DGGITQSPKYLFRKEGQNVTLSCEQNLNHDAMYWYRQDPGQGLRLIYYSQIVNDFQKGDIAEGYSVSREKKESFPLTVTSAQKNPTAFYLCASSIARDSEAFFGQGTRLTVV.

The rearrangement uses TRBV27 and TRBJ2-1; D not certain. Germline loops: CDR1 MNHEY, CDR2 SMNVEV (reference sequence). The CDR3 spans 14 residues. V was clipped by 3 bases and J by 4 bases, with 10 bases between them. The CDR3 loop reads CASSFVDPYNEQFF. The DNA of the CDR3 is TGTGCCAGCAGTTTCGTCGATCCTTACAATGAGCAGTTCTTC.

The chain has TRBV2 and TRBJ1-1; TRBD1 aligns across 7 bases. The CDR3 consists of 14 residues. The J segment lost 1 base and the V segment lost 7 bases, leaving 6 bases of the junction unmatched. Germline CDR1 and CDR2: SNHLY and FYNNEI. CDR3 sequence reads: CASKGTAPNTEAFF. Written as DNA, the CDR3 is TGTGCCAGCAAGGGGACAGCACCGAACACTGAAGCTTTCTTT.

This chain connects TRBV5-1 to TRBJ1-5, with unresolved D. V lost 0 bases and J 0 bases, leaving 7 bases between the germline ends. CDR1 and CDR2 from the germline V gene are SGHRS and YFSETQ. The length of the CDR3 is 15 residues. The CDR3 DNA reads TGCGCCAGCAGCTTGGATGGTTATAGCAATCAGCCCCAGCATTTT. It yields the protein CASSLDGYSNQPQHF.

V usage is TRBV28 and J usage is TRBJ2-5; 7 positions match TRBD1. The length of the CDR3 is 20 residues. V dropped 7 bases and J dropped 4; count of bases not matched to a gene: 27. In germline, CDR1 is MDHEN, CDR2 SYDVKM. CDR3 sequence: CASMFFGTDKGEYIGETQYF. For the CDR3, the DNA is TGTGCCAGCATGTTCTTTGGGACAGATAAAGGGGAGTATATTGGAGAGACCCAGTACTTC.

This clone was counted only a few times. CDR3 DNA sequence: TGTGCCAGCAGCTCATCAGGAGGGATTACCTATAATTCACCCCTCCACTTT. Residues: CASSSSGGITYNSPLHF. The rearrangement joins TRBV7-2 to TRBJ1-6, with D unresolved. Germline assignment: CDR1 SGHTA and CDR2 FQGNSA. V was trimmed by 4 bases and J by 2 bases, leaving 15 bases between them. CDR3 length equals 17 residues.

This sequence joins TRBV2 and TRBJ1-1; TRBD1 might be the D (6 bases). Germline V gives CDR1 SNHLY, CDR2 FYNNEI. CDR3 length equals 12 residues. Trimming removed 2 bases from V and 11 bases from J, with 12 bases in between. CDR3 coding DNA: TGTGCCAGCAGTGAACAGGGGTGGGATGCTTTCTTT. The encoded protein is CASSEQGWDAFF.